These T cell receptor beta chains were read from a single sample in a study of T cell changes during pregnancy in multiple sclerosis. Assay: immunoSEQ multiplex PCR; the TCRdb copy retains only in-frame clones and omits some. The repertoire holds about 56,000 clones, about 90% seen once, with roughly 0.2% in the top ten. Source: CD4+ T cells from peripheral blood mononuclear cells, taken in the second trimester of pregnancy. All receptors derive from a female donor with multiple sclerosis, enrolled in a pregnancy study. Both conserved end residues are trimmed from each CDR3.

v_gene: TRBV28; j_gene: TRBJ2-3; CDR3aa: ASSSTGRLITDTQY
v_gene: TRBV5-4; j_gene: TRBJ2-2; CDR3aa: ASSLTGTTTGELF
v_gene: TRBV10-3; j_gene: TRBJ1-3; CDR3aa: AISDTDRVGGNTIY
v_gene: TRBV6-5; j_gene: TRBJ1-1; CDR3aa: ASSYGQITEAF
v_gene: TRBV10-1; j_gene: TRBJ2-1; CDR3aa: ASSPAGGSYNEQF
v_gene: TRBV19; j_gene: TRBJ1-5; CDR3aa: ASSTRQDNQPQH
v_gene: TRBV5-1; j_gene: TRBJ1-4; CDR3aa: ASSLAGGAGKLF
v_gene: TRBV30; j_gene: TRBJ1-2; CDR3aa: AWAPRGRSVGYGYT
v_gene: TRBV11-2; j_gene: TRBJ1-4; CDR3aa: ASSQRRGNEKLF
v_gene: TRBV19; j_gene: TRBJ1-5; CDR3aa: ASSLPPDQPQH
v_gene: TRBV7-6; j_gene: TRBJ2-1; CDR3aa: ASSFSVTGDNEQF
v_gene: TRBV18; j_gene: TRBJ1-1; CDR3aa: ASSPLGSRQSTEAF
v_gene: TRBV5-4; j_gene: TRBJ2-2; CDR3aa: ASSSLAGGGGELF
v_gene: TRBV10-3; j_gene: TRBJ2-2; CDR3aa: AISGTGVNTGELF
v_gene: TRBV27; j_gene: TRBJ2-7; CDR3aa: ASSLPTENRQRGPHEQY
v_gene: TRBV5-4; j_gene: TRBJ1-4; CDR3aa: ASSLGSGQGNEKLF
v_gene: TRBV28; j_gene: TRBJ1-2; CDR3aa: ASSLPGESYGYT
v_gene: TRBV28; j_gene: TRBJ1-2; CDR3aa: ASSLDRNYGYT
v_gene: TRBV30; j_gene: TRBJ2-7; CDR3aa: AWSVALPGDEQY
v_gene: TRBV18; j_gene: TRBJ1-1; CDR3aa: ASSPQVGDTEAF